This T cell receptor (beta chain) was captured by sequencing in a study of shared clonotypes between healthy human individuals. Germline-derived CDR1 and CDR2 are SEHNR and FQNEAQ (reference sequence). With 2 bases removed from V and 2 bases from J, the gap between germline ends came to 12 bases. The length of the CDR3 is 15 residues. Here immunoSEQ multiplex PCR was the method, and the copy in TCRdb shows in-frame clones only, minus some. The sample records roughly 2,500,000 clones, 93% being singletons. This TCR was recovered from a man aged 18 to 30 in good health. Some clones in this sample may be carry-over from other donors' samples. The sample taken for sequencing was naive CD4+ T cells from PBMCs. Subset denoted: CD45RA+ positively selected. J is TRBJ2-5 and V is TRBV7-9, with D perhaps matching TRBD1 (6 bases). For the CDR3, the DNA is TGTGCCAGCAGCTTACCCAGGGGAGCGCAAGAGACCCAGTACTTC. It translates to CASSLPRGAQETQYF.